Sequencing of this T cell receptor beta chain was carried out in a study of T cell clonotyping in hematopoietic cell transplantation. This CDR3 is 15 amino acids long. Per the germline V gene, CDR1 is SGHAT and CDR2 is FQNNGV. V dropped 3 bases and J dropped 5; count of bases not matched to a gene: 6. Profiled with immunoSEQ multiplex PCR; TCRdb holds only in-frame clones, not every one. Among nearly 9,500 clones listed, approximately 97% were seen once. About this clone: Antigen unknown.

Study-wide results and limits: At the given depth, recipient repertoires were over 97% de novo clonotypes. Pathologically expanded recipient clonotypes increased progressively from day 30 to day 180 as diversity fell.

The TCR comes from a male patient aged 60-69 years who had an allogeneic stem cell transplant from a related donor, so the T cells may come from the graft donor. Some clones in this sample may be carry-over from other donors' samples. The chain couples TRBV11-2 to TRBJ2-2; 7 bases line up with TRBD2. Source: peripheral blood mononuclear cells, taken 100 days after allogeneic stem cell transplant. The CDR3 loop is CASSFSGGSTGELFF. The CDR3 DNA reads TGTGCCAGCAGCTTCTCCGGGGGGAGTACCGGGGAGCTGTTTTTT.